The 26 T cell receptor beta chains below were found in one sample sequenced in a study of regulatory T cells in long-lasting Graves disease. The time point denotes: newly diagnosed GD, antithyroid drugs for less than 3 months. The authors made the TCR library using RNA they extracted from PBMCs. Libraries of TCR beta came from iRepertoire HTBI primers plus Arm-PCR of CDR3 regions. TCRdb redid the calling of the multiplex PCR reads with MiXCR, one entry per CDR3 protein. This table has fewer than 650,000 distinct CDR3 sequences, about 16% appearing once. This same sample was also taken into another study, of T cells in Graves' hyperthyroidism and ophthalmopathy.

The material was peripheral blood mononuclear cells (PBMCs), obtained at new diagnosis, from a patient treated with antithyroid drugs. These receptors were collected from a man in his late teens or twenties with Graves disease.

The genes are TRBV20-1 and TRBJ2-1, with TRBD1 matching over 11 bases. The junction had 6 bases not matched to a gene; V was cut back by 1 base and J by 4 bases. Germline CDR1 and CDR2: DFQATT and SNEGSKA (reference sequence). CDR3 size: 16 residues. The DNA for the CDR3 is TGCAGTGCTAGAGGGGGACAGGGGGGTAGGTACAATGAGCAGTTCTTC. Its protein product is CSARGGQGGRYNEQFF.

This clonotype appeared a few times. V is TRBV9 and J is TRBJ2-2, with D perhaps TRBD2 (6 bases). Germline V lookup: CDR1 SGDLS, CDR2 YYNGEE. The CDR3 is made up of 20 amino acids. V was trimmed by 6 bases and J by 4 bases, leaving 31 bases between them. CDR3 coding DNA: TGTGCCAGCACCCCTGAAAAAGCGGGTCGGGGCGGTCTAAGCACCGGGGAGCTGTTTTTT. This codes for CASTPEKAGRGGLSTGELFF.

The table lists this clonotype with a few counts. The chain is built from TRBV19 and TRBJ2-2; D call uncertain. This CDR3 is 12 amino acids long. V was shortened by 0 bases and J by 10 bases, with 6 bases between the two germline ends. The germline CDR1 and CDR2 sequences are LNHDA and SQIVND (reference sequence). This CDR3 reads CASSIEEVELFF. For the CDR3, the DNA is TGTGCCAGTAGTATAGAGGAAGTGGAGCTGTTTTTT.

The chain has TRBV27 and TRBJ1-2, with D uncertain. V shed 6 bases and J shed 13 bases, with 18 bases lying between them. There are 12 residues in the CDR3. Germline lookup yields CDR1 MNHEY and CDR2 SMNVEV (reference sequence). The CDR3 DNA sequence: TGTGCCAGCAGGGCCCCTCCTGCGGAAAGCACCTTC. It yields the protein CASRAPPAESTF.

This clonotype was seen a few times. The rearrangement links TRBV9 to TRBJ1-1; D is unresolved. The CDR3 runs to 14 residues. V lost 0 bases to trimming and J lost 4 bases, with 10 bases between them. Germline V gives CDR1 SGDLS, CDR2 YYNGEE. This chain's CDR3 is CASSVAEGGTEAFF. CDR3 DNA: TGTGCCAGCAGCGTAGCTGAGGGCGGCACTGAAGCTTTCTTT.

The chain carries TRBV5-6 and TRBJ2-3, with 10 positions matching TRBD2. The J call is uncertain, as TRBJ2-5 better fits the DNA end. Looked up from germline, CDR1 is SGHDT and CDR2 is YYEEEE. The CDR3 is made up of 15 amino acids. The CDR3 sequence: CASSFASSGSQTQYF. CDR3 DNA: TGTGCCAGCAGCTTTGCTTCTAGCGGGAGTCAGACCCAGTACTTC.

In its sample, this clonotype was seen a few times. V gene TRBV20-1 combines with J gene TRBJ2-1; 11 bases fit TRBD2. This CDR3 region has 16 residues. J gave up 6 bases and V 1 base, and 8 bases lay outside the gene matches. Per the germline V gene, CDR1 is DFQATT and CDR2 is SNEGSKA (reference sequence). The CDR3 sequence is CSARGTSGLSRNEQFF. The CDR3 DNA reads as TGCAGTGCTAGAGGGACTAGCGGGCTAAGCCGCAATGAGCAGTTCTTC.

A few counts support this clonotype. The CDR3, as DNA: TGTGCCAGCTCTACCCCTAGCTTCCCCCGTATAAGCGAGCAGTACTTC. Protein product: CASSTPSFPRISEQYF. The chain uses TRBV12-3 or TRBV12-4 and TRBJ2-7; D possibly corresponds to TRBD2 (5 bases). V was shortened by 8 bases and J by 6 bases, with 26 bases between the two germline ends. This CDR3 contains 16 residues.

The V and J genes are TRBV12-3 or TRBV12-4 and TRBJ2-1, with TRBD1 matching over 7 bases. This CDR3 spans 16 amino acids. Unmatched junction bases numbered 8, after V lost 2 bases and J lost 4 bases. The CDR3 region has the DNA TGTGCCAGCAGTTTATCAGGGGGACAGCTATACAATGAGCAGTTCTTC. Protein product: CASSLSGGQLYNEQFF.

This clonotype was counted a few times. In nucleotides, the CDR3 is TGTGCCAGCAGCTTGTATAGGGGCGGCTACACCTTC. Translating gives CASSLYRGGYTF. The chain has TRBV7-2 and TRBJ1-2; maybe TRBD1 (5 bases). The V and J ends lost 3 bases and 8 bases respectively, with 10 bases between them. Germline CDR1 and CDR2: SGHTA and FQGNSA. The CDR3 contains 12 residues.

This clonotype was seen more than once but under ten times. The chain links TRBV30 to TRBJ1-3, with D hard to call. Trimming shortened V by 5 bases and J by 0 bases, and 8 bases separated the two germline ends. Germline-derived CDR1 and CDR2 are GTSNPN and SVGIG (reference sequence). CDR3 length: 13 residues. Written as DNA, the CDR3 is TGTGCCTGGGCCCGCTTCTCTGGAAACACCATATATTTT. This sequence encodes CAWARFSGNTIYF.

The chain recombines TRBV20-1 with TRBJ1-2, with D unresolved. CDR1 is DFQATT, CDR2 SNEGSKA, per germline (reference sequence). With 1 base removed from V and 2 bases from J, the gap between germline ends came to 8 bases. This CDR3 is built from 13 residues. CDR3 in DNA: TGCAGTGCTAGAGTGGCGGAGAACTATGGCTACACCTTC. This codes for CSARVAENYGYTF.

The chain links TRBV19 to TRBJ1-2; TRBD1 is a possible D gene (5 bases). The CDR3 sequence is 13 residues long. Trimming removed 3 bases from V and 4 bases from J, with 9 bases in between. Germline V gene data show CDR1 as LNHDA and CDR2 as SQIVND (reference sequence). CDR3 DNA: TGTGCCAGTAGTATCCGGGGGACCTATGGCTACACCTTC. Amino acids: CASSIRGTYGYTF.

Worth noting for this clonotype: A read error may account for a junction end that differs from germline. The V call is TRBV11-2, the J call TRBJ2-7; 7 bases are shared with TRBD1. The CDR3 extends over 13 amino acids. Per the germline V gene, CDR1 is SGHAT and CDR2 is FQNNGV. CDR3 DNA sequence: TGTGCCAGCACCCTAGACAGGGACGGCGAGCAGTGCTTC. Translating it yields CASTLDRDGEQCF.

There are a few counts of this clonotype. The V gene is TRBV7-2, the J gene TRBJ1-1; 9 bases align to TRBD1. Germline CDR1 reads SGHTA; CDR2 reads FQGNSA. V shed 4 bases, J shed 10 bases, and the junction held 25 bases outside the gene matches. The CDR3 totals 19 residues. This CDR3 is CASSSWRMGTGRVDGVAFF. The CDR3 coding sequence is TGTGCCAGCAGCTCCTGGAGGATGGGGACAGGGAGGGTAGATGGTGTAGCTTTCTTT.

As regards this clonotype: This may be a read error, as it is one base from a much larger clone. Because it lacks the conserved phenylalanine or tryptophan at the end, this CDR3 is likely a read error. The chain combines TRBV18 with TRBJ2-7; D remains ambiguous. V was shortened by 4 bases and J by 3 bases, with 13 bases between the two germline ends. This CDR3 is 14 amino acids long. Germline V gene sequence: CDR1 KGHSH, CDR2 LQKENI. CDR3 sequence: CASSQAGTGYEQYL. As DNA, the CDR3 is TGTGCCAGCTCACAGGCTGGAACGGGCTACGAGCAGTACCTC.

This clonotype occurred a few times. V usage is TRBV29-1 and J usage is TRBJ1-2, with 9 bases fitting TRBD1. The CDR3 sequence is 13 residues long. The V gene's germline CDR1 is SQVTM and CDR2 ANQGSEA. V shed 6 bases, J shed 4 bases, and the junction held 6 bases outside the gene matches. DNA for the CDR3: TGCAGCGTAACGACAGGGGGGACCTATGGCTACACCTTC. This encodes CSVTTGGTYGYTF. The variable domain in full, completed from reference TRBV29-1 and TRBJ1-2, reads SAVISQKPSRDICQRGTSLTIQCQVDSQVTMMFWYRQQPGQSLTLIATANQGSEATYESGFVIDKFPISRPNLTFSTLTVSNMSPEDSSIYLCSVTTGGTYGYTFGSGTRLTVV.

This clonotype was observed a handful of times. CDR3 nucleotide sequence: TGTGCCAGCAGTTTATTCGCCCCTAGTAGCGGGAGGGCCGTTGAGCAGTTCTTC. Translating it yields CASSLFAPSSGRAVEQFF. This rearrangement joins TRBV27 to TRBJ2-1, with 11 bases aligning to TRBD2. Trimming at V came to 1 base and at J to 9 bases, leaving 14 bases not matched to a gene. This CDR3 has 18 residues. Germline V lookup: CDR1 MNHEY, CDR2 SMNVEV (reference sequence).

There are many counts of this clonotype. The chain combines TRBV12-3 or TRBV12-4 with TRBJ2-7; TRBD1 agrees at 8 bases. This CDR3 is built from 14 residues. V lost 3 bases, J lost 7 bases, and 8 bases stayed unmatched. The CDR3 loop is CASSFQGARWEQYF. The CDR3 region has the DNA TGTGCCAGCAGTTTTCAGGGGGCTCGGTGGGAGCAGTACTTC.

This clonotype was recorded at least ten times. This sequence joins TRBV6-2 or TRBV6-3 and TRBJ2-3, with D uncertain. V lost 2 bases and J lost 2, with 8 bases in between. This CDR3 spans 14 amino acids. The germline V gene encodes CDR1 MNHEY and CDR2 SVGEGT. CDR3 nucleotide sequence: TGTGCCAGCAGTTACGGTCCCAACACAGATACGCAGTATTTT. This translates into CASSYGPNTDTQYF.

At least ten counts were recorded for this clonotype. The rearrangement links TRBV28 to TRBJ2-7; D remains unclear. Looked up from germline, CDR1 is MDHEN and CDR2 is SYDVKM. The CDR3 spans 12 residues. The V end was cut by 4 bases, the J end by 6 bases, with 10 bases between. The chain's CDR3 is CASSSYPGEQYF. The CDR3 region has the DNA TGTGCCAGCAGTTCCTACCCCGGCGAGCAGTACTTC.

This clonotype came up a few times. The chain employs TRBV9 and TRBJ1-5; D gene ambiguous. Per germline, CDR1 SGDLS and CDR2 YYNGEE. Trimming removed 2 bases at V and 2 bases at J, with 11 bases between. This CDR3 region has 15 residues. DNA for the CDR3: TGTGCCAGCAGCGTCTCGGGAGATCGCAATCAGCCCCAGCATTTT. As protein: CASSVSGDRNQPQHF.

This clonotype has only one observation. The chain couples TRBV19 to TRBJ1-3; 9 nucleotides line up with TRBD1. CDR1 and CDR2 (germline): LNHDA, SQIVND (reference sequence). The CDR3 totals 16 residues. After removal of 9 bases from V and 3 bases from J, the junction contained 12 bases not matched to a gene. Here the CDR3 reads CARAGAGQGIGNTIYF. For the CDR3, the DNA is TGTGCCAGAGCTGGAGCGGGACAGGGTATTGGAAACACCATATATTTT.

V usage is TRBV3-1 and J usage is TRBJ2-1; D gene ambiguous. V was trimmed by 0 bases and J by 6 bases, leaving 6 bases between them. Germline CDR1 and CDR2: LGHDT and YNNKEL (reference sequence). The CDR3 is made up of 13 amino acids. The DNA of the CDR3 is TGTGCCAGCAGCCAAGATCCGACCAATGAGCAGTTCTTC. It specifies CASSQDPTNEQFF.

Note on this clonotype: This probably arose from a read error, given a far larger clone one base away. This chain connects TRBV10-2 to TRBJ2-5; TRBD2 aligns across 8 bases. J gave up 11 bases and V 6 bases, and 17 bases lay outside the gene matches. The CDR3 has 15 residues. The germline CDR1 and CDR2 sequences are WSHSY and SAAADI. The CDR3 here is CASRLGTRMANEQYF. The CDR3 nucleotides read TGCGCCAGCAGGCTCGGGACTAGAATGGCCAATGAGCAGTACTTC.

This chain links TRBV7-2 with TRBJ2-1, with TRBD2 matching 12 bases. The DNA matches TRBJ2-5 better at its end, which makes the J call doubtful. CDR1 is SGHTA, CDR2 FQGNSA, per germline. The CDR3 is made up of 17 amino acids. This CDR3 reads CASSIRHPSGRGETQYF. CDR3 DNA sequence: TGTGCCAGCAGCATACGCCACCCTAGCGGGAGGGGGGAGACCCAGTACTTC.